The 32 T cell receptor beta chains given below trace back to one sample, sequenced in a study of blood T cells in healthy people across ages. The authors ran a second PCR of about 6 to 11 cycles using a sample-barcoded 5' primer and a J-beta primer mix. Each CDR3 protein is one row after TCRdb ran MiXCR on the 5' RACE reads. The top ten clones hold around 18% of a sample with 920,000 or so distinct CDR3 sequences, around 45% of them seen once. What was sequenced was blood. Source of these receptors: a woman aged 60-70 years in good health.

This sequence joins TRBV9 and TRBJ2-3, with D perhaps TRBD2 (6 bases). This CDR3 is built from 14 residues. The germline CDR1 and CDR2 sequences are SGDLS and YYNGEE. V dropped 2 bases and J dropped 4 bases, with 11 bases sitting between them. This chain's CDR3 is CASSVGRESDTQYF. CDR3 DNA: TGTGCCAGCAGCGTCGGACGGGAGTCAGATACGCAGTATTTT.

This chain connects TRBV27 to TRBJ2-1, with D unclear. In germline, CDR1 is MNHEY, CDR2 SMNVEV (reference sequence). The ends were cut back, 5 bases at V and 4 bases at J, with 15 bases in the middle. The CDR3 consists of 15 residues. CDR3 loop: CASSTSDGVYNEQFF. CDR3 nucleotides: TGTGCCAGCAGTACCAGCGACGGAGTTTACAATGAGCAGTTCTTC.

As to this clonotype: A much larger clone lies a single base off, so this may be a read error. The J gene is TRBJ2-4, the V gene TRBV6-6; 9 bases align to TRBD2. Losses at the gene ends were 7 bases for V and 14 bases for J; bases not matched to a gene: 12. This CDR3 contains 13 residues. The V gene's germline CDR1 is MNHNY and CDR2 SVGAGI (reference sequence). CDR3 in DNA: TGTGCCAGCAACCCGAGACTAGCGGCCAGAAAGTACTTC. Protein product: CASNPRLAARKYF.

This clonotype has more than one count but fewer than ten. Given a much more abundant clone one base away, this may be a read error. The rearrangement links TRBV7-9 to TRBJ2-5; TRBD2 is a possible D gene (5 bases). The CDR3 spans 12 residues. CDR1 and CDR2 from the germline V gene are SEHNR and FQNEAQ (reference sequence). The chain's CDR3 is CSSSLGRETQYF. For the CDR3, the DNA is TGTTCCAGCAGCTTAGGGAGAGAGACCCAGTACTTC.

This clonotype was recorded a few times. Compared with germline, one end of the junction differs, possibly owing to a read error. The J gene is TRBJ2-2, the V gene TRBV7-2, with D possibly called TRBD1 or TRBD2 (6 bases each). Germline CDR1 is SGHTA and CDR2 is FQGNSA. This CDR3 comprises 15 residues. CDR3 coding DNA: TGTGCCAGCAGATTAGGGGGGTTTTCAGGCGGGGAGCTGTTTTTT. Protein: CASRLGGFSGGELFF. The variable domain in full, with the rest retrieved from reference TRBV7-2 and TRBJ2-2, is GAGVSQSPSNKVTEKGKDVELRCDPISGHTALYWYRQSLGQGLEFLIYFQGNSAPDKSGLPSDRFSAERTGGSVSTLTIQRTQQEDSAVYLCASRLGGFSGGELFFGEGSRLTVL.

DNA of the CDR3: TGCAGTGCTTGGGGCGTAGATACGCAGTATTTT. Residues: CSAWGVDTQYF. This rearrangement joins TRBV20-1 to TRBJ2-3, with D possibly TRBD1 on 5 matching bases. CDR1 is DFQATT, CDR2 SNEGSKA, per germline (reference sequence). The CDR3 extends over 11 amino acids. The V end lost 5 bases, the J end lost 5 bases, and 8 bases lay between the germline ends.

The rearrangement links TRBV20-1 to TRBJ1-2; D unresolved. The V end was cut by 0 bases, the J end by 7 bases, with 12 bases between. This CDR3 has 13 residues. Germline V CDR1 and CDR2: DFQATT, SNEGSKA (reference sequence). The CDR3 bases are TGCAGTGCTAGAGATTGGACGGGTCGTGGCTACACCTTC. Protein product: CSARDWTGRGYTF.

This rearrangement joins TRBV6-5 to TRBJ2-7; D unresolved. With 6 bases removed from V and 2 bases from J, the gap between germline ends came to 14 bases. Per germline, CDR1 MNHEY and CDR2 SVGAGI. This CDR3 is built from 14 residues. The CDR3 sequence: CASREPWATYEQYF. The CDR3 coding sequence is TGTGCCAGCAGGGAGCCGTGGGCAACCTACGAGCAGTACTTC.

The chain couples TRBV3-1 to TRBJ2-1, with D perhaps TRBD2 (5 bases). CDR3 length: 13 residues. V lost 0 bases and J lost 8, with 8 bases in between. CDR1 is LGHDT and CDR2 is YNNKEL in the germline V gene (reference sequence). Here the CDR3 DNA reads TGTGCCAGCAGCCAAGATCCGGAGGATGAGCAGTTCTTC. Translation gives CASSQDPEDEQFF.

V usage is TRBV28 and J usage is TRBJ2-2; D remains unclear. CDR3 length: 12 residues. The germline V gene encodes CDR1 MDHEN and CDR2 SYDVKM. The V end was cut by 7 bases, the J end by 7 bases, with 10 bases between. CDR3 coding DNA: TGTGCCAGCACTTTTGGTGGCGGGGAGCTGTTTTTT. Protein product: CASTFGGGELFF.

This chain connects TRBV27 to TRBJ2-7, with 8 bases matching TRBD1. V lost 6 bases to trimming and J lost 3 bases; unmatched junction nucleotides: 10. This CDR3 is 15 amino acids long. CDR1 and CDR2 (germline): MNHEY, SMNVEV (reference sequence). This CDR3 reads CASSHGQGGNYEQYF. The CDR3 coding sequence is TGTGCCAGCAGCCACGGACAGGGTGGGAACTACGAGCAGTACTTC.

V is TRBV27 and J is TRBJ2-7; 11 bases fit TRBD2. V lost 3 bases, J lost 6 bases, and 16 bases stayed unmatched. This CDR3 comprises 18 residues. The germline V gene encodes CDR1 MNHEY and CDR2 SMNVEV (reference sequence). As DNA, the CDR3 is TGTGCCAGCAGTTTTTGGTCTCCTAGCGGGAGGTTAAGGGGCGAGCAGTACTTC. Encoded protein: CASSFWSPSGRLRGEQYF.

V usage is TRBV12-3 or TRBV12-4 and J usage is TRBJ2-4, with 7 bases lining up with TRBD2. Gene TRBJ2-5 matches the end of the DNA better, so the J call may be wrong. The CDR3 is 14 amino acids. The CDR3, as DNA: TGTGCCAGCAGTTTCATGACTAGCTGGGAGACCCAGTACTTC. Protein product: CASSFMTSWETQYF.

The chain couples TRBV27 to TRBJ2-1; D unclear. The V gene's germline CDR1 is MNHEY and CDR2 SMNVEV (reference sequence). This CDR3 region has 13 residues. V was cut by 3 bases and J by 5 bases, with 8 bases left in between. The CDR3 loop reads CASSFRWDNEQFF. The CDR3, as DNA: TGTGCCAGCAGTTTTCGGTGGGACAATGAGCAGTTCTTC.

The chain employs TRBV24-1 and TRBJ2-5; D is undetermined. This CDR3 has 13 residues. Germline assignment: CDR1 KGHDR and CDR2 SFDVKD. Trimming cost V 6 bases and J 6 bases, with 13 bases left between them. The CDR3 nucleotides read TGTGCCACCAGTACCTCGGATGTGAAGACCCAGTACTTC. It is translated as CATSTSDVKTQYF.

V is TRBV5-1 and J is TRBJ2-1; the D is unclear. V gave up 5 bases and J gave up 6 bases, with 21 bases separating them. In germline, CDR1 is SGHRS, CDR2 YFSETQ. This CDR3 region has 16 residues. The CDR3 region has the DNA TGCGCCAGCAGTCCCGGACCGAATCCAATGGGCAATGAGCAGTTCTTC. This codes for CASSPGPNPMGNEQFF.

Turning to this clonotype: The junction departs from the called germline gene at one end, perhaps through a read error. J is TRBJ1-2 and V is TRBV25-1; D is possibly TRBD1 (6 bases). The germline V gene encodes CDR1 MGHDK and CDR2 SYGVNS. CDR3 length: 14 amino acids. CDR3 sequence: CVSSVRGYSSGYTF. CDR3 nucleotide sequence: TGTGTCAGCAGTGTCAGGGGCTATAGCTCGGGCTACACCTTC.

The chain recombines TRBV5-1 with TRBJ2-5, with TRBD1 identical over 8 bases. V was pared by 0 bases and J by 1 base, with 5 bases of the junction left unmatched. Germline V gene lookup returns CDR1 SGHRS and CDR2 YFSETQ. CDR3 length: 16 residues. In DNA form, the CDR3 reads TGCGCCAGCAGCTTGGCCGGACAGGGATTCCAAGAGACCCAGTACTTC. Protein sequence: CASSLAGQGFQETQYF.

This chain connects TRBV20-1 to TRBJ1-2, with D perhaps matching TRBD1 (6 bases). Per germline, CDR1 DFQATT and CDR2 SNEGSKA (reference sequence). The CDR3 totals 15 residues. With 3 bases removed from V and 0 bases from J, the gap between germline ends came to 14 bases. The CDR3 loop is CSASMGALPNYGYTF. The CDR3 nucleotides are TGCAGTGCTAGTATGGGGGCGCTCCCTAACTATGGCTACACCTTC.

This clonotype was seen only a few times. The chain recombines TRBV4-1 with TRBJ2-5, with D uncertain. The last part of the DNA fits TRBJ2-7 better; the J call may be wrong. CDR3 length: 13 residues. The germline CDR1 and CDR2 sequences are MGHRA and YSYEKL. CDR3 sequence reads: CASSQDRWDEQYF. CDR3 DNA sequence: TGCGCCAGCAGCCAAGATCGCTGGGACGAGCAGTACTTC.

CDR3 in amino acids: CSASWRGETNEKLFF. CDR3 nucleotide sequence: TGCAGTGCCTCATGGCGAGGTGAAACTAATGAAAAACTGTTTTTT. This sequence joins TRBV20-1 and TRBJ1-4; D is unresolved. Germline-derived CDR1 and CDR2 are DFQATT and SNEGSKA (reference sequence). V gave up 6 bases and J gave up 1 base, with 15 bases separating them. This CDR3 is 15 amino acids long.

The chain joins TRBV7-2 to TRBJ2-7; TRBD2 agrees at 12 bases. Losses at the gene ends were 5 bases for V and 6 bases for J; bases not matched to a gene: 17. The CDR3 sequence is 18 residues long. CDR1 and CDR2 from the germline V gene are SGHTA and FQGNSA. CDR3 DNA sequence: TGTGCCAGCAGCCTACTTAAAGGTCTAGCGGGAGGGCCTAGCGAGCAGTACTTC. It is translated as CASSLLKGLAGGPSEQYF.

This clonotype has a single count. CDR3 sequence: CSARGPPGDKFF. In DNA form, the CDR3 reads TGCAGTGCTAGAGGTCCCCCCGGGGATAAGTTCTTC. V is TRBV20-1 and J is TRBJ2-1, with a tentative D call TRBD2 (5 bases). Per the germline V gene, CDR1 is DFQATT and CDR2 is SNEGSKA (reference sequence). V gave up 1 base and J gave up 14 bases, with 15 bases separating them. CDR3 length: 12 amino acids.

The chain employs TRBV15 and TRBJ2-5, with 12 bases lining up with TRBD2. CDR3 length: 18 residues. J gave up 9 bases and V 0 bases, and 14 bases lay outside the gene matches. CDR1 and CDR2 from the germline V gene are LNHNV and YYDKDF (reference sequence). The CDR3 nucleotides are TGTGCCACCAGCAGAGATCCCTTGCGGACTAGCGGGGCCAAGCCCCAGTACTTC. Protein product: CATSRDPLRTSGAKPQYF.

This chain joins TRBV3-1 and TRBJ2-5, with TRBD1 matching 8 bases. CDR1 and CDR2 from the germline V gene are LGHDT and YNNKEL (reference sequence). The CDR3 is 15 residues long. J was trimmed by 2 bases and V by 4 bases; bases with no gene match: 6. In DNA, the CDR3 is TGTGCCAGCAGCCCGGGGACAGGCAAACAAGAGACCCAGTACTTC. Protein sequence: CASSPGTGKQETQYF.

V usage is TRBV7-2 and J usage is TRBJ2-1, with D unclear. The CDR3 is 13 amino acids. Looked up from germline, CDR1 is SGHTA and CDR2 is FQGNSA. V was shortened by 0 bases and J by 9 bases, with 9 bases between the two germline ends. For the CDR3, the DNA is TGTGCCAGCAGCTTAGCGGCTGGTAGTGAGCAGTTCTTC. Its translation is CASSLAAGSEQFF.

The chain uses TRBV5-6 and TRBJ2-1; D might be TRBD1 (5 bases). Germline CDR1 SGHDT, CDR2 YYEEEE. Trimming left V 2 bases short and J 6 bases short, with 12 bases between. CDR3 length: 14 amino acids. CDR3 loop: CASSFSARVNEQFF. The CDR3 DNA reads TGTGCCAGCAGCTTTTCGGCCAGGGTCAATGAGCAGTTCTTC.

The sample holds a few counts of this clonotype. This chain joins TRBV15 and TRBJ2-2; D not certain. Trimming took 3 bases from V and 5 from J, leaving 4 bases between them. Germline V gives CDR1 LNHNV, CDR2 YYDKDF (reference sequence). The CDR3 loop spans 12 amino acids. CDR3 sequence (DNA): TGTGCCACCAGCAGTAGTACCGGGGAGCTGTTTTTT. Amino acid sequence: CATSSSTGELFF. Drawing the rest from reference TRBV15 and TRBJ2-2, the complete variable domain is DAMVIQNPRYQVTQFGKPVTLSCSQTLNHNVMYWYQQKSSQAPKLLFHYYDKDFNNEADTPDNFQSRRPNTSFCFLDIRSPGLGDTAMYLCATSSSTGELFFGEGSRLTVL.

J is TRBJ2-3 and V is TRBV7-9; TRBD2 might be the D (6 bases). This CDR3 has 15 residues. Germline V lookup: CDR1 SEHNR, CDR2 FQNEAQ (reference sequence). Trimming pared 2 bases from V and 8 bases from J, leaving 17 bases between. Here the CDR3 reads CASSLLGRVEGTQYF. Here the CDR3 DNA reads TGTGCCAGCAGCTTACTCGGCCGGGTGGAGGGTACGCAGTATTTT.

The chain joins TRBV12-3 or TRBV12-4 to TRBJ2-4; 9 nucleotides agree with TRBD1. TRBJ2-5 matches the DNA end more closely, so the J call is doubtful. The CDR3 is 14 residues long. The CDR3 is CASRAGQGYETQYF. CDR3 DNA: TGTGCCAGCAGAGCCGGACAGGGGTATGAGACCCAGTACTTC.

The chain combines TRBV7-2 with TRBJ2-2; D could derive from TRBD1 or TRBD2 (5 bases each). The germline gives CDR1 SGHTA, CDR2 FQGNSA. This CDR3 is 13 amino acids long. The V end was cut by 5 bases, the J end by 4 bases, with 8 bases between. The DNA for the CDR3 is TGTGCCAGCAGCCCTGGGGGCACCGGGGAGCTGTTTTTT. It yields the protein CASSPGGTGELFF.

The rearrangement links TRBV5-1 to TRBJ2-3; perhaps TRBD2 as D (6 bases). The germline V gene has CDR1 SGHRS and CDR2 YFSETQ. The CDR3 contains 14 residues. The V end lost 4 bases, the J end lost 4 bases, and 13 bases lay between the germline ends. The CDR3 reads CASSVDGSADTQYF. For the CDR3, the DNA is TGCGCCAGCAGCGTGGACGGGAGCGCAGATACGCAGTATTTT.